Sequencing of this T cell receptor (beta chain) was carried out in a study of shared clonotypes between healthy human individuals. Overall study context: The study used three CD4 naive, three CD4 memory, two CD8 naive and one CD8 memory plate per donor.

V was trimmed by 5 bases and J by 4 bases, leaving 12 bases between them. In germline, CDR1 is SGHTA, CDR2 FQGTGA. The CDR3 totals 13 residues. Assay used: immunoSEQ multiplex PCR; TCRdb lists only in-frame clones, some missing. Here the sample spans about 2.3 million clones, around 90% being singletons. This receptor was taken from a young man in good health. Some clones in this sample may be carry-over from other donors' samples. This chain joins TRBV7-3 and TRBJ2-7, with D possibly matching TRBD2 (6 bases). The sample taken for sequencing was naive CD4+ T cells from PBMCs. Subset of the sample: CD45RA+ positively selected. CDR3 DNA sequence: TGTGCCAGCAGCCCCCGCGGGGCGTACGAGCAGTACTTC. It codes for CASSPRGAYEQYF.